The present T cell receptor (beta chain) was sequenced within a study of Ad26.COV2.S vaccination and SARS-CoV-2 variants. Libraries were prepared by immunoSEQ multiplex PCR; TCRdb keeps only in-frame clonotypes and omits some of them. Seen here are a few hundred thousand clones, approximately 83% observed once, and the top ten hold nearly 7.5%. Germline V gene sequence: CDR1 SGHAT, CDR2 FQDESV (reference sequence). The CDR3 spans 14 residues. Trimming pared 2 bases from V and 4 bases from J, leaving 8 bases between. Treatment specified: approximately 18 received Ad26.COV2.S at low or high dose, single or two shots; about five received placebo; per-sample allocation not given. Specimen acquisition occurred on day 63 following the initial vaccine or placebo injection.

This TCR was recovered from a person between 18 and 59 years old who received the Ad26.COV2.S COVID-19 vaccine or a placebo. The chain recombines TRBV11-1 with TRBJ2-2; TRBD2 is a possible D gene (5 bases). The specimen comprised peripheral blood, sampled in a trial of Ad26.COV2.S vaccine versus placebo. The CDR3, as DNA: TGTGCCAGCAGCTTAACCGGGGTCACCGGGGAGCTGTTTTTT. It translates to CASSLTGVTGELFF.